This T cell receptor (beta chain) was recorded in a study of OX40 agonist ivuxolimab in advanced cancers. Study details: Each dose-escalation patient presented with hepatocellular carcinoma, melanoma, renal cell or head and neck cancer. Mean age about 60 years, range roughly 23 to 79; roughly 82% male.

Autoimmune disease history or systemic immunosuppression was exclusionary. General study findings and limits: Low normalized T-cell clonal expansion was additionally recorded for some nonresponders.

Comment on this clone: The antigen is not known.

The repertoire was sequenced with immunoSEQ multiplex PCR; TCRdb's copy has only in-frame clones and lacks some. Of 50,000 to 65,000 clones in the sample, about 91% were seen once. Material: CD4+ or CD8+ T cells sorted from blood, obtained in a trial of the OX40 agonist ivuxolimab. The origin of this receptor is an adult with an advanced solid tumor such as melanoma, head and neck, liver or kidney cancer.

The CDR3 DNA reads TGTGCCAGCAGCTTGGATCCTACCTACGAGCAGTACTTC. Its translation: CASSLDPTYEQYF. The chain combines TRBV11-2 with TRBJ2-7; no clear D. Germline CDR1 SGHAT, CDR2 FQNNGV. V lost 3 bases and J 2 bases, leaving 8 bases between the germline ends. The CDR3 is 13 residues long. Looking up the rest from reference TRBV11-2 and TRBJ2-7 gives the full variable domain: EAGVAQSPRYKIIEKRQSVAFWCNPISGHATLYWYQQILGQGPKLLIQFQNNGVVDDSQLPKDRFSAERLKGVDSTLKIQPAKLEDSAVYLCASSLDPTYEQYFGPGTRLTVT.